These T cell receptor beta chains were read from a single sample in a study of control samples from healthy donors and cancer patients. The repertoire was sequenced with immunoSEQ multiplex PCR; TCRdb's copy has only in-frame clones and lacks some. The sample holds some 100,000 clones, about 89% seen once. The sample comprised blood. These receptors all stem from a woman aged 50 to 60 in good health. CDR3s include the opening cysteine and the closing phenylalanine or tryptophan. A D gene is named only where the DNA matches it firmly. Some rows have no size entry. The others give once, few or many, or a class for an expanded clone.

v_gene	d_gene	j_gene	abundance	CDR3aa	CDR3nt
TRBV5-1	TRBD2	TRBJ2-5	NA	CASSPGTSGAQETQYF	TGCGCCAGCAGCCCAGGGACTAGCGGGGCCCAAGAGACCCAGTACTTC
TRBV7-2	TRBD2	TRBJ2-1	NA	CASSGTSGFTAQFF	TGTGCCAGCAGCGGGACTAGCGGATTTACTGCTCAGTTCTTC
TRBV5-4	TRBD1	TRBJ1-3	once	CASSHSTGRLSGNTIYF	TGTGCCAGCAGCCACTCGACAGGGAGGTTGTCCGGAAACACCATATATTTT
TRBV6-6	NA	TRBJ1-1	NA	CASSGDWPEAFF	TGTGCCAGCAGTGGGGACTGGCCTGAAGCTTTCTTT
TRBV19	NA	TRBJ1-5	NA	CASSMRDRSRPQHF	TGTGCCAGTAGTATGAGAGACCGTTCCCGGCCCCAGCATTTT
TRBV6-5	TRBD1	TRBJ1-2	NA	CASSQGQGGYTF	TGTGCCAGCAGTCAGGGACAGGGAGGCTACACCTTC
TRBV7-9	TRBD1	TRBJ1-2	NA	CASSSNRGRFYGYTF	TGTGCCAGCAGCTCAAACAGGGGGCGCTTCTATGGCTACACCTTC
TRBV7-9	NA	TRBJ2-3	NA	CASSPATWRTDTQYF	TGTGCCAGCAGTCCTGCGACGTGGAGAACAGATACGCAGTATTTT
TRBV5-1	NA	TRBJ1-1	NA	CASSFSLNTEAFF	TGCGCCAGCAGCTTTAGCCTGAACACTGAAGCTTTCTTT
TRBV3-1/TRBV3-2	NA	TRBJ2-4	NA	CASSQLTGQPVAKNIQYF	TGTGCCAGCAGCCAATTGACAGGACAGCCAGTAGCCAAAAACATTCAGTACTTC
TRBV12-3/TRBV12-4	TRBD1	TRBJ1-2	NA	CASRLTGNYGYTF	TGTGCCAGCAGGTTGACAGGGAACTATGGCTACACCTTC
TRBV7-8	NA	TRBJ1-3	once	CASSSYRVLNGNTIYF	TGTGCCAGCAGCTCGTACAGGGTTCTGAATGGAAACACCATATATTTT
TRBV28	NA	TRBJ1-2	once	CASSIGHIEGYTF	TGTGCCAGCAGTATTGGACACATAGAGGGCTACACCTTC
TRBV5-1	NA	TRBJ2-1	NA	CASSLSRRDEQFF	TGCGCCAGCAGCTTGTCCCGCCGCGATGAGCAGTTCTTC
TRBV4-3	NA	TRBJ1-1	NA	CASSYGSSSEAFF	TGCGCCAGCAGCTACGGGTCTTCTTCAGAAGCTTTCTTT
TRBV6-2/TRBV6-3	NA	TRBJ2-1	once	CASSYSRLSSEQFF	TGTGCCAGCAGTTATTCCAGGTTGAGTTCGGAGCAGTTCTTC
TRBV7-3	NA	TRBJ2-2	NA	CASSFSGGQGGELFF	TGTGCCAGCAGCTTTAGCGGCGGGCAAGGCGGGGAGCTGTTTTTT
TRBV6-5	NA	TRBJ1-5	NA	CASSYSGVGNQPQHF	TGTGCCAGCAGTTACTCAGGGGTGGGGAATCAGCCCCAGCATTTT
TRBV4-1	TRBD1	TRBJ1-1	NA	CATDRGWGTEAFF	TGCGCCACGGACAGGGGGTGGGGCACTGAAGCTTTCTTT
TRBV28	NA	TRBJ1-5	NA	CASSSPGFRAVQPQHF	TGTGCCAGCAGTTCCCCAGGGTTCAGGGCGGTTCAGCCCCAGCATTTT
TRBV9	NA	TRBJ2-5	NA	CASSVSDRGSWGIKETQYF	TGTGCCAGCAGCGTATCGGACAGAGGGTCCTGGGGAATAAAGGAGACCCAGTACTTC
TRBV5-6	TRBD2	TRBJ2-3	NA	CASNKIGLELADTQYF	TGTGCCAGCAACAAGATTGGACTAGAATTGGCAGATACGCAGTATTTT
TRBV12-5	NA	TRBJ2-1	NA	CASGAPTDSYNEQFF	TGTGCTAGTGGGGCCCCAACAGACTCCTACAATGAGCAGTTCTTC
TRBV24-1	NA	TRBJ2-1	NA	CATSDPAGQSRGEQFF	TGTGCCACCAGTGATCCTGCGGGACAGAGCCGGGGTGAGCAGTTCTTC
TRBV30	NA	TRBJ2-5	few	CAWSRPSGSQYF	TGTGCCTGGAGTCGACCCTCGGGGTCCCAGTACTTC
TRBV19	TRBD1	TRBJ1-1	NA	CASSSGGARAFF	TGTGCCAGTAGTTCAGGGGGCGCGAGGGCTTTCTTT
TRBV7-9	NA	TRBJ2-2	NA	CASSHPTANTGELFF	TGTGCCAGCAGCCACCCGACAGCCAACACCGGGGAGCTGTTTTTT
TRBV11-2	NA	TRBJ2-7	NA	CASSPPGDYEQYF	TGTGCCAGCAGCCCCCCTGGGGACTACGAGCAGTACTTC
TRBV9	NA	TRBJ2-5	NA	CASSVVGNQETQYF	TGTGCCAGCAGCGTAGTTGGGAACCAAGAGACCCAGTACTTC
TRBV7-3	TRBD2	TRBJ2-2	NA	CASSLWTSASGPGELFF	TGTGCCAGCAGCCTGTGGACTAGCGCCTCAGGACCCGGGGAGCTGTTTTTT
TRBV29-1	NA	TRBJ1-2	NA	CSVQSYGYTF	TGCAGCGTTCAGAGCTATGGCTACACCTTC
TRBV7-3	NA	TRBJ2-7	NA	CASSLSGDEQYF	TGTGCCAGCAGCTTATCAGGGGACGAGCAGTACTTC
TRBV5-1	NA	TRBJ1-1	NA	CASSLVSLNTEAFF	TGCGCCAGCAGCTTGGTAAGCCTGAACACTGAAGCTTTCTTT
TRBV27	TRBD1	TRBJ1-1	NA	CASWPITGGRTEAFF	TGTGCCAGCTGGCCCATTACAGGGGGCCGGACTGAAGCTTTCTTT
TRBV7-5	NA	TRBJ1-5	NA	CARSWTQHF	TGTGCCAGAAGCTGGACCCAGCATTTT
TRBV30	NA	TRBJ1-1	NA	CAWTKSGNTEAFF	TGTGCCTGGACCAAATCGGGGAACACTGAAGCTTTCTTT
TRBV30	TRBD1	TRBJ2-6	NA	CAWRGGGANVLTF	TGTGCCTGGAGAGGGGGCGGGGCCAACGTCCTGACTTTC
TRBV7-2	NA	TRBJ2-2	once	CATVRGDLNTGELFF	TGTGCCACCGTAAGGGGGGACTTGAACACCGGGGAGCTGTTTTTT
TRBV15	TRBD2	TRBJ2-5	few	CATSRDGGVGGWGETQYF	TGTGCCACCAGCAGAGATGGTGGTGTGGGAGGGTGGGGAGAGACCCAGTACTTC
TRBV7-3	TRBD2	TRBJ2-1	once	CASSQMGLVTFEAYNEQFF	TGTGCCAGCAGCCAAATGGGACTAGTTACATTTGAGGCCTACAATGAGCAGTTCTTC
TRBV10-3	NA	TRBJ2-1	NA	CAIGDNYNEQFF	TGTGCCATCGGAGACAACTACAATGAGCAGTTCTTC
TRBV7-2	NA	TRBJ2-1	NA	CASSLEGSSYNEQFF	TGTGCCAGCAGCTTAGAGGGCAGCTCCTACAATGAGCAGTTCTTC
TRBV18	TRBD1	TRBJ2-7	NA	CASSQDRGTSEQYF	TGTGCCAGCTCACAGGACAGGGGAACGTCCGAGCAGTACTTC
TRBV9	TRBD1	TRBJ2-3	NA	CASSDQTGPSTDTQYF	TGTGCCAGCAGCGACCAGACAGGGCCTAGCACAGATACGCAGTATTTT